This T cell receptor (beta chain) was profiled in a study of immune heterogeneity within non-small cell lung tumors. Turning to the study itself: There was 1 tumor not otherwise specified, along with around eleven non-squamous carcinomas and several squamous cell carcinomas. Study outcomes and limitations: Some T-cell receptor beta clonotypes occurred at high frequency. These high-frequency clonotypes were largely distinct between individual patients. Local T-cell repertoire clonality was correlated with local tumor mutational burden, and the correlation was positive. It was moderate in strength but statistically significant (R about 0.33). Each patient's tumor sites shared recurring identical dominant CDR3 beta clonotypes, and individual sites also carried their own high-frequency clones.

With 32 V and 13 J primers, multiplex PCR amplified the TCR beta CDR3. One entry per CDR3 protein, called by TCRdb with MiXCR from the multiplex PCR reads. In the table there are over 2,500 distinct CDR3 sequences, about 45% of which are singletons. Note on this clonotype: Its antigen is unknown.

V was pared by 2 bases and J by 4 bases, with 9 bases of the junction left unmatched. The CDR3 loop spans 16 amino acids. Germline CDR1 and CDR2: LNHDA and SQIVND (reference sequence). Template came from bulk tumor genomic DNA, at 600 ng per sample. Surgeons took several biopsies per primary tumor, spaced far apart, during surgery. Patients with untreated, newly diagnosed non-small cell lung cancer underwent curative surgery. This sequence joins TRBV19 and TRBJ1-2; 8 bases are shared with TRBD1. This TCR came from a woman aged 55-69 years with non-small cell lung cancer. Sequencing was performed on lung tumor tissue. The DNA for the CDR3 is TGTGCCAGTAGTATAATGGAGGGACAGGCCGCCTATGGCTACACCTTC. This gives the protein CASSIMEGQAAYGYTF.